The present T cell receptor (beta chain) was sequenced within a study of human thymus T cells. Study-wide results and caveats: Thymic repertoires from unrelated individuals overlapped highly, related research reported. Repertoires sampled from thymus and blood appeared biased in V and J gene usage.

Profiled with immunoSEQ multiplex PCR; TCRdb holds only in-frame clones, not every one. This table has about 78,000 clones, around 96% appearing once. During corrective heart surgery, resections were taken, and the thymus tissue came from them. Donation came from healthy Finnish infants having corrective surgery for congenital heart defects. From germline, CDR1 is SGHRS and CDR2 YFSETQ. The CDR3 sequence is 17 residues long. The V end lost 3 bases, the J end lost 5 bases, and 23 bases lay between the germline ends. This clone was picked up one time. What it binds is unknown. Sequencing was carried out using thymus tissue. The chain employs TRBV5-1 and TRBJ2-5; D is perhaps TRBD1 or TRBD2 (6 bases each). The receptor was isolated from a boy under three years old with a congenital heart defect but otherwise immunologically healthy. The CDR3 DNA is TGCGCCAGCAGCTGCCTTGAATTCGGGGGCGATAGGGAGACCCAGTACTTC. This sequence encodes CASSCLEFGGDRETQYF.